Each of the 5 T cell receptor beta chains below was sequenced from the same sample in a study of blood T cells in healthy people across ages. Through a sample-barcoded 5' primer and a J-beta primer mix, a second PCR was run for about 6 to 12 cycles. One entry per CDR3 protein results from TCRdb running MiXCR on the 5' RACE reads. This sample has about 1.5 million distinct CDR3 sequences, with approximately 39% found just once. Material for sequencing was blood. The receptors originated from a woman aged 18 to 35 in good health.

The V and J genes are TRBV9 and TRBJ2-4; TRBD2 agrees at 8 bases. The J call is in doubt because the DNA end fits TRBJ2-7 better. CDR3 size: 15 residues. Germline lookup yields CDR1 SGDLS and CDR2 YYNGEE. The CDR3 coding sequence is TGTGCCAGCAGCACCTCTAGCGGGCCAACCTACGAGCAGTACTTC. It translates to CASSTSSGPTYEQYF.

This clonotype was detected only a few times. The rearrangement joins TRBV20-1 to TRBJ1-3; a weak D match, TRBD1 (5 bases). The CDR3 loop spans 14 amino acids. Deletions cut 0 bases from V and 2 bases from J, with 8 bases between. Germline V gene data show CDR1 as DFQATT and CDR2 as SNEGSKA (reference sequence). CDR3 sequence: CSARDARAGNTIYF. The DNA of the CDR3 is TGCAGTGCTAGAGACGCCAGGGCTGGAAACACCATATATTTT.

The chain joins TRBV6-5 to TRBJ2-3; a possible D gene is TRBD1 (5 bases). Germline lookup yields CDR1 MNHEY and CDR2 SVGAGI. There are 13 residues in the CDR3. Deletions cut 6 bases from V and 9 bases from J, with 16 bases between. DNA of the CDR3: TGTGCCAGCAGAATCTCAGGGATGGGGACGCAGTATTTT. Translation: CASRISGMGTQYF.

This clonotype appeared a few times. The chain employs TRBV4-3 and TRBJ1-5, with D perhaps TRBD1 (5 bases). The CDR3 consists of 16 residues. The germline gives CDR1 LGHNA, CDR2 YSLEER. Trimming took 0 bases from V and 1 from J, leaving 10 bases between them. For the CDR3, the DNA is TGCGCCAGCAGCCAAGAAGGGCCAGGGAGCAATCAGCCCCAGCATTTT. It yields the protein CASSQEGPGSNQPQHF.

V is TRBV20-1 and J is TRBJ2-3; D perhaps matches TRBD2 (6 bases). This CDR3 is 12 amino acids long. The germline gives CDR1 DFQATT, CDR2 SNEGSKA (reference sequence). The CDR3 DNA is TGCAGCGAACCGGGGGTAGCAGATACGCAGTATTTT. As protein: CSEPGVADTQYF.